These 28 T cell receptor beta chains were all obtained from the same sample, sequenced in a study of T cell changes during pregnancy in multiple sclerosis. The repertoire was sequenced with immunoSEQ multiplex PCR; TCRdb's copy has only in-frame clones and lacks some. Here the sample spans around 33,000 clones, about 89% being singletons. Sequences were derived from CD8+ T cells from peripheral blood mononuclear cells, sampled before pregnancy. The receptor source for this set is a female donor with multiple sclerosis, enrolled in a pregnancy study.

V is TRBV4-3 and J is TRBJ1-1; tentative D call: TRBD1 (5 bases). This CDR3 has 14 residues. Looked up from germline, CDR1 is LGHNA and CDR2 is YSLEER. Trimming stripped 4 bases from V and 5 bases from J, with 14 bases between. The chain's CDR3 is CASSPSGFRTEAFF. CDR3 DNA: TGCGCCAGCAGCCCCTCAGGGTTCCGGACTGAAGCTTTCTTT.

The chain joins TRBV29-1 to TRBJ2-7; D may be TRBD2 (6 bases). The V and J ends lost 6 bases and 2 bases respectively, with 14 bases between them. Germline V gene lookup returns CDR1 SQVTM and CDR2 ANQGSEA. The CDR3 sequence is 13 residues long. CDR3: CSVEDGTAYEQYF. The CDR3 DNA reads as TGCAGCGTGGAGGACGGGACTGCCTACGAGCAGTACTTC.

The chain joins TRBV6-5 to TRBJ2-7; 9 bases map to TRBD1. Trimming removed 2 bases from V and 4 bases from J; junction bases left unmatched: 6. The CDR3 has 15 residues. Germline loops: CDR1 MNHEY, CDR2 SVGAGI. The CDR3 is CASSYPGTGRYEQYF. In DNA form, the CDR3 reads TGTGCCAGCAGTTACCCAGGGACAGGGCGGTACGAGCAGTACTTC.

J is TRBJ1-5 and V is TRBV11-3; no clear D. Germline loops: CDR1 SGHNT, CDR2 YENEEA. CDR3 length equals 14 residues. With 5 bases removed from V and 5 bases from J, the gap between germline ends came to 13 bases. The CDR3 reads CASSPVSGDQPQHF. The CDR3, as DNA: TGTGCCAGCAGCCCGGTAAGCGGCGATCAGCCCCAGCATTTT.

V is TRBV28 and J is TRBJ1-2; 7 positions match TRBD1. Per the germline V gene, CDR1 is MDHEN and CDR2 is SYDVKM. V dropped 6 bases and J dropped 4; count of bases not matched to a gene: 11. The CDR3 spans 15 residues. The CDR3 nucleotides read TGTGCCAGCAGCTTCGAAATAGGGGGCACCTATGGCTACACCTTC. Residues: CASSFEIGGTYGYTF.

The rearrangement uses TRBV5-1 and TRBJ2-6; perhaps TRBD1 as D (7 bases). The CDR3 loop spans 19 amino acids. V was trimmed by 1 base and J by 0 bases, leaving 17 bases between them. Germline V CDR1 and CDR2: SGHRS, YFSETQ. The CDR3 is CASSLWAGQKSSGANVLTF. The DNA for the CDR3 is TGCGCCAGCAGCTTGTGGGCGGGACAGAAAAGCTCTGGGGCCAACGTCCTGACTTTC. Based on the CDR3 plus reference TRBV5-1 and TRBJ2-6, the full variable domain is KAGVTQTPRYLIKTRGQQVTLSCSPISGHRSVSWYQQTPGQGLQFLFEYFSETQRNKGNFPGRFSGRQFSNSRSEMNVSTLELGDSALYLCASSLWAGQKSSGANVLTFGAGSRLTVL.

The chain links TRBV27 to TRBJ1-1, with TRBD1 as a possible D gene (6 bases). From germline, CDR1 is MNHEY and CDR2 SMNVEV (reference sequence). Trimming shortened V by 2 bases and J by 3 bases, and 10 bases separated the two germline ends. This CDR3 spans 14 amino acids. The CDR3 loop reads CASSLGGAYTEAFF. The CDR3 DNA sequence: TGTGCCAGCAGTTTAGGGGGCGCGTACACTGAAGCTTTCTTT.

The genes are TRBV6-6 and TRBJ2-5; 9 bases line up with TRBD2. V lost 5 bases and J lost 5; bases outside the gene matches: 9. The CDR3 sequence is 15 residues long. Germline V lookup: CDR1 MNHNY, CDR2 SVGAGI (reference sequence). CDR3 amino acids: CASSARGGRGETQYF. The CDR3 DNA reads TGTGCCAGCAGTGCGCGGGGGGGCCGGGGGGAGACCCAGTACTTC.

This chain links TRBV15 with TRBJ2-7; D is unresolved. This CDR3 is built from 12 residues. V lost 8 bases, J lost 3 bases, and 11 bases lay in between. Germline-derived CDR1 and CDR2 are LNHNV and YYDKDF (reference sequence). The CDR3 DNA reads as TGTGCCACCTCCTCGTTGTACTACGAGCAGTACTTC. This codes for CATSSLYYEQYF.

The chain is built from TRBV6-6 and TRBJ1-4; 7 bases line up with TRBD1. V lost 6 bases, J lost 4 bases, and 8 bases stayed unmatched. Germline lookup yields CDR1 MNHNY and CDR2 SVGAGI (reference sequence). The CDR3 spans 15 residues. The CDR3 reads CASRDPGQLNEKLFF. CDR3 nucleotide sequence: TGTGCCAGCAGAGACCCGGGACAGCTTAATGAAAAACTGTTTTTT.

The chain recombines TRBV5-6 with TRBJ2-7; D uncertain. The V end lost 3 bases, the J end lost 5 bases, and 9 bases lay between the germline ends. Germline lookup yields CDR1 SGHDT and CDR2 YYEEEE. This CDR3 spans 12 amino acids. Here the CDR3 reads CASSSGPHEQYF. The CDR3 coding sequence is TGTGCCAGCAGCTCTGGGCCCCACGAGCAGTACTTC.

This clone is medium-sized by share. V gene TRBV4-1 combines with J gene TRBJ1-1; D not resolved. The CDR3 covers 16 residues. Germline V CDR1 and CDR2: MGHRA, YSYEKL. Trimming cost V 1 base and J 1 base, with 13 bases left between them. CDR3 in DNA: TGCGCCAGCAGCCAAGCCCCGGCTTCGGGGAACACTGAAGCTTTCTTT. It yields the protein CASSQAPASGNTEAFF.

V is TRBV9 and J is TRBJ2-2; 7 bases are a match to TRBD1. From germline, CDR1 is SGDLS and CDR2 YYNGEE. The CDR3 sequence is 15 residues long. The V segment lost 0 bases and the J segment 3 bases; nucleotides outside the gene matches: 2. This CDR3 reads CASSVERGHTGELFF. CDR3 bases: TGTGCCAGCAGCGTAGAGAGGGGGCACACCGGGGAGCTGTTTTTT.

The gene calls are TRBV6-1 and TRBJ1-2, with TRBD1 identical over 10 bases. The V gene end was trimmed by 1 base and the J gene end by 4 bases; junction bases not matched to a gene: 3. This CDR3 has 15 residues. CDR1 is MNHNS and CDR2 is SASEGT in the germline V gene. Here the CDR3 reads CASSEETGGSYGYTF. In nucleotides, the CDR3 is TGTGCCAGCAGTGAAGAGACAGGGGGCAGCTATGGCTACACCTTC.

V is TRBV27 and J is TRBJ2-7; a possible D gene is TRBD1 (6 bases). This CDR3 spans 13 amino acids. V was clipped by 4 bases and J by 1 base, with 8 bases between them. Germline lookup yields CDR1 MNHEY and CDR2 SMNVEV (reference sequence). CDR3 sequence: CASSYRVSYEQYF. The CDR3 DNA reads TGTGCCAGCAGTTACAGGGTGTCCTACGAGCAGTACTTC.

This sequence joins TRBV7-2 and TRBJ2-7; TRBD1 aligns across 8 bases. This CDR3 is built from 15 residues. The germline gives CDR1 SGHTA, CDR2 FQGNSA. J gave up 6 bases and V 0 bases, and 7 bases lay outside the gene matches. The CDR3: CASSLAWQGASEQYF. The CDR3 DNA reads as TGTGCCAGCAGCTTAGCGTGGCAGGGGGCATCCGAGCAGTACTTC.

The chain carries TRBV6-6 and TRBJ2-7, with D possibly matching TRBD2 (6 bases). CDR3 length equals 13 residues. Trimming took 7 bases from V and 9 from J, leaving 19 bases between them. Per germline, CDR1 MNHNY and CDR2 SVGAGI (reference sequence). CDR3 protein: CASTPGLLERQYF. DNA of the CDR3: TGTGCCAGCACCCCCGGACTACTAGAGCGGCAGTACTTC.

The chain has TRBV6-1 and TRBJ1-5; D not resolved. The V end lost 1 base, the J end lost 3 bases, and 10 bases lay between the germline ends. Germline CDR1 and CDR2: MNHNS and SASEGT. This CDR3 is built from 15 residues. CDR3 region: CASSEGGLANQPQHF. CDR3 coding DNA: TGTGCCAGCAGTGAAGGAGGGTTGGCCAATCAGCCCCAGCATTTT.

The chain couples TRBV5-6 to TRBJ2-7, with 9 bases that match TRBD1. Germline CDR1 SGHDT, CDR2 YYEEEE. V shed 5 bases, J shed 6 bases, and the junction held 9 bases outside the gene matches. The CDR3 is 14 residues long. The CDR3 coding sequence is TGTGCCAGCAGTCCCGGGACAGGGTACTTCGAGCAGTACTTC. Amino acids: CASSPGTGYFEQYF.

The chain has TRBV5-6 and TRBJ2-3; maybe TRBD1 (6 bases). V was clipped by 4 bases and J by 4 bases, with 22 bases between them. The CDR3 runs to 17 residues. In germline, CDR1 is SGHDT, CDR2 YYEEEE. CDR3 DNA sequence: TGTGCCAGCAGCGTTGGACCCCAGGGGTTCGGGCCAGATACGCAGTATTTT. It encodes CASSVGPQGFGPDTQYF.

The rearrangement uses TRBV4-1 and TRBJ2-1; 7 bases fit TRBD2. CDR3 size: 14 residues. Germline V CDR1 and CDR2: MGHRA, YSYEKL. After removal of 1 base from V and 7 bases from J, the junction contained 4 bases not matched to a gene. This CDR3 is CASSQVGEGNEQFF. DNA for the CDR3: TGCGCCAGCAGCCAAGTTGGGGAGGGGAATGAGCAGTTCTTC.

This clone has a single count. The V and J genes are TRBV11-2 and TRBJ1-1; 8 nucleotides align to TRBD1. Trimming at V came to 4 bases and at J to 1 base, leaving 17 bases not matched to a gene. Germline CDR1 is SGHAT and CDR2 is FQNNGV. CDR3 length: 19 residues. The CDR3 bases are TGTGCCAGCAGCTACCCCTTCCGGCAGGGGGCGGTGGGGAACACTGAAGCTTTCTTT. As protein: CASSYPFRQGAVGNTEAFF.

CDR3 sequence reads: CASSSLPDRAYEQYF. In DNA form, the CDR3 reads TGTGCCAGCAGCTCCCTCCCAGACAGGGCCTACGAGCAGTACTTC. V is TRBV5-6 and J is TRBJ2-7, with 7 bases fitting TRBD1. Trimming removed 3 bases from V and 2 bases from J; junction bases left unmatched: 8. The CDR3 sequence is 15 residues long. Germline V gene lookup returns CDR1 SGHDT and CDR2 YYEEEE. Variable domain in full (rest from reference TRBV5-6 and TRBJ2-7): DAGVTQSPTHLIKTRGQQVTLRCSPKSGHDTVSWYQQALGQGPQFIFQYYEEEERQRGNFPDRFSGHQFPNYSSELNVNALLLGDSALYLCASSSLPDRAYEQYFGPGTRLTVT.

The chain has TRBV4-3 and TRBJ2-3; D perhaps matches TRBD2 (7 bases). The CDR3 covers 15 residues. Per the germline V gene, CDR1 is LGHNA and CDR2 is YSLEER. The V end was cut by 1 base, the J end by 6 bases, with 14 bases between. The CDR3 is CASSQVWGGIDTQYF. Here the CDR3 DNA reads TGCGCCAGCAGCCAAGTTTGGGGGGGCATTGATACGCAGTATTTT.

This chain connects TRBV18 to TRBJ2-5; unclear D gene. The CDR3 runs to 14 residues. Germline CDR1 and CDR2: KGHSH and LQKENI. Between the trimmed V and J ends, which lost 8 bases and 4 bases, there was a span of 17 bases. This CDR3 is CASQKNAGGETQYF. For the CDR3, the DNA is TGTGCCAGCCAGAAAAACGCAGGTGGAGAGACCCAGTACTTC.

The genes are TRBV2 and TRBJ1-3, with D tentatively TRBD1 (6 bases). Germline CDR1 is SNHLY and CDR2 is FYNNEI. CDR3 length equals 18 residues. V gave up 6 bases and J gave up 0 bases, with 21 bases separating them. CDR3 DNA sequence: TGTGCCAGCAGCGCATCGCCGGGACAAGTTAGCTCTGGAAACACCATATATTTT. It is translated as CASSASPGQVSSGNTIYF. Supplemented by reference TRBV2 and TRBJ1-3, the full variable domain reads EPEVTQTPSHQVTQMGQEVILRCVPISNHLYFYWYRQILGQKVEFLVSFYNNEISEKSEIFDDQFSVERPDGSNFTLKIRSTKLEDSAMYFCASSASPGQVSSGNTIYFGEGSWLTVV.

The chain employs TRBV25-1 and TRBJ2-1, with 9 bases identical to TRBD2. Germline-derived CDR1 and CDR2 are MGHDK and SYGVNS. V lost 2 bases, J lost 5 bases, and 13 bases stayed unmatched. The CDR3 is 18 amino acids. CDR3 residues: CASSEIGAAGGPHNEQFF. DNA for the CDR3: TGTGCCAGCAGTGAAATCGGGGCGGCGGGGGGGCCCCACAATGAGCAGTTCTTC.

This clone occurred a few times. The CDR3 loop reads CASSSDREPNQPQHF. The CDR3, as DNA: TGTGCCAGCAGCTCGGACAGGGAACCTAATCAGCCCCAGCATTTT. This sequence joins TRBV7-9 and TRBJ1-5, with TRBD1 matching over 8 bases. With V trimmed by 4 bases and J by 4 bases, 6 bases remained unmatched. The CDR3 has 15 residues. CDR1 and CDR2 (germline): SEHNR, FQNEAQ (reference sequence).